This T cell receptor beta chain came from a study of shared clonotypes between healthy human individuals. Germline V CDR1 and CDR2: LNHDA, SQIVND (reference sequence). This CDR3 contains 15 residues. V gave up 1 base and J gave up 0 bases; unmatched junction bases: 3. 250 to 300 ng DNA, approximately 30,000 T cell genomes, went into unsorted PBMC replicate PCRs. The protocol was immunoSEQ multiplex PCR, while the TCRdb copy is restricted to in-frame clones and leaves out a portion. Of some 500,000 clones detected, around 77% appear once; the ten largest clones hold 12%. The receptor was derived from a woman in her forties in good health. Some clones in this sample may be carry-over from other donors' samples. Sequencing was carried out using PBMCs. The chain links TRBV19 to TRBJ2-7, with 7 nucleotides matching TRBD1. The CDR3 region is CASSIGTGISYEQYF. The CDR3 DNA reads TGTGCCAGTAGTATAGGGACAGGTATCTCCTACGAGCAGTACTTC.